A single sample gave rise to the 25 T cell receptor beta chains below, sequenced in a study of blood T cell repertoires in COVID-19. The repertoire was sequenced with immunoSEQ multiplex PCR; TCRdb's copy has only in-frame clones and lacks some. Of about 200,000 clones listed, about four fifths are singletons. The sequenced sample consisted of peripheral blood. The receptors shown here come from a woman between 40 and 50 years old with COVID-19, enrolled during active disease.

The chain has TRBV18 and TRBJ2-7; D uncertain. Trimming took off 2 bases at V and 4 bases at J, with 9 bases between the two ends. Germline V gene data show CDR1 as KGHSH and CDR2 as LQKENI. CDR3 size: 13 residues. As DNA, the CDR3 is TGTGCCAGCTCACCAAACCAGAGGTACGAGCAGTACTTC. It is translated as CASSPNQRYEQYF.

V gene TRBV4-1 combines with J gene TRBJ2-3; 9 nucleotides line up with TRBD1. This CDR3 spans 17 amino acids. The germline V gene has CDR1 MGHRA and CDR2 YSYEKL. V lost 5 bases and J lost 2; bases outside the gene matches: 11. CDR3 residues: CASSFLGQGGYTDTQYF. The CDR3 coding sequence is TGCGCCAGCAGCTTCCTGGGACAGGGAGGGTACACAGATACGCAGTATTTT.

The rearrangement links TRBV7-9 to TRBJ1-1; the match to TRBD1 covers 8 bases. The V and J ends lost 2 bases and 1 base, in that order; junction bases with no gene match: 6. Germline loops: CDR1 SEHNR, CDR2 FQNEAQ (reference sequence). CDR3 size: 16 residues. CDR3: CASSLPPTGANTEAFF. The CDR3 DNA follows: TGTGCCAGCAGCTTACCTCCGACAGGGGCGAACACTGAAGCTTTCTTT.

The chain uses TRBV6-5 and TRBJ2-3, with 11 nucleotides matching TRBD2. CDR1 and CDR2 (germline): MNHEY, SVGAGI. This CDR3 region has 13 residues. J lost 7 bases, V lost 8 bases, and 5 bases had no gene match. In DNA form, the CDR3 reads TGTGCCAGCGGACTAGCGGGTAGAAATACGCAGTATTTT. Translated: CASGLAGRNTQYF.

The genes are TRBV16 and TRBJ1-2; 7 nucleotides line up with TRBD1. Germline CDR1 KGHSY, CDR2 FQNENV. The CDR3 is 13 residues long. The J segment lost 8 bases and the V segment lost 6 bases, leaving 9 bases of the junction unmatched. CDR3 amino acids: CASSPTGLEGYTF. Written as DNA, the CDR3 is TGTGCCAGCAGTCCGACAGGGCTGGAAGGCTACACCTTC.

CDR3 amino acids: CASTRGWTGGSINEKLFF. The DNA of the CDR3 is TGTGCCAGTACCCGCGGATGGACAGGGGGATCAATAAATGAAAAACTGTTTTTT. The V gene is TRBV19, the J gene TRBJ1-4, with TRBD1 matching over 10 bases. The V segment lost 7 bases and the J segment 5 bases; nucleotides outside the gene matches: 16. CDR1 and CDR2 (germline): LNHDA, SQIVND (reference sequence). The CDR3 totals 18 residues.

The genes are TRBV7-3 and TRBJ2-2, with TRBD1 identical over 9 bases. This CDR3 comprises 17 residues. CDR1 is SGHTA, CDR2 FQGTGA, per germline. Germline trimming cut 5 bases from V and 3 bases from J; bases unmatched to any gene: 10. The CDR3 region has the DNA TGTGCCAGCAGCGTAGTCTCCGGGACAGGGTACACCGGGGAGCTGTTTTTT. The encoded protein is CASSVVSGTGYTGELFF.

The V call is TRBV7-9, the J call TRBJ2-5, with D possibly being TRBD2 (7 bases). V lost 5 bases to trimming and J lost 5 bases, with 15 bases between them. CDR3 length: 14 residues. Looked up from germline, CDR1 is SEHNR and CDR2 is FQNEAQ (reference sequence). CDR3 in amino acids: CASSPWGGRETQYF. The CDR3 DNA reads as TGTGCCAGCAGCCCCTGGGGGGGCAGGGAGACCCAGTACTTC.

The V and J genes are TRBV5-6 and TRBJ2-7; maybe TRBD1 (6 bases). From germline, CDR1 is SGHDT and CDR2 YYEEEE. This CDR3 is built from 15 residues. V shed 6 bases and J shed 0 bases, with 16 bases lying between them. CDR3 coding DNA: TGTGCCAGCACCCTCGGAGCAGGGGTCTCCTACGAGCAGTACTTC. Protein product: CASTLGAGVSYEQYF. The whole variable domain, filled in from reference TRBV5-6 and TRBJ2-7, reads DAGVTQSPTHLIKTRGQQVTLRCSPKSGHDTVSWYQQALGQGPQFIFQYYEEEERQRGNFPDRFSGHQFPNYSSELNVNALLLGDSALYLCASTLGAGVSYEQYFGPGTRLTVT.

The chain uses TRBV11-2 and TRBJ2-1, with 7 positions matching TRBD1. CDR3 size: 14 residues. With 5 bases clipped from V and 8 bases from J, the junction kept 9 bases outside the gene matches. Germline values: CDR1 SGHAT, CDR2 FQNNGV. The CDR3 here is CASSHNTGDDEQFF. CDR3 bases: TGTGCCAGCAGCCATAACACAGGGGATGATGAGCAGTTCTTC.

The J gene is TRBJ1-1, the V gene TRBV20-1; D possibly corresponds to TRBD1 (5 bases). Germline loops: CDR1 DFQATT, CDR2 SNEGSKA (reference sequence). Trimming took 3 bases from V and 6 from J, leaving 14 bases between them. The CDR3 sequence is 13 residues long. The CDR3 DNA sequence: TGCAGTGCTAGTTCGGGGGTAAGCGCTGAAGCTTTCTTT. Protein sequence: CSASSGVSAEAFF.

V usage is TRBV10-3 and J usage is TRBJ1-3; 8 nucleotides match TRBD1. V shed 4 bases and J 0 bases; nucleotides not matched to a gene: 8. The CDR3 contains 17 residues. CDR1 and CDR2 (germline): ENHRY, SYGVKD. CDR3 region: CAISGETGDISGNTIYF. CDR3 nucleotides: TGTGCCATCAGTGGAGAGACAGGGGATATCTCTGGAAACACCATATATTTT.

The chain employs TRBV5-4 and TRBJ1-1; 10 bases are a match to TRBD1. V lost 4 bases to trimming and J lost 8 bases; unmatched junction nucleotides: 11. The CDR3 totals 15 residues. The germline V gene encodes CDR1 SGHNT and CDR2 YYREEE (reference sequence). CDR3 amino acids: CASSPGGTGDAEAFF. CDR3 coding DNA: TGTGCCAGCAGCCCGGGAGGGACAGGGGATGCAGAAGCTTTCTTT.

This rearrangement joins TRBV12-3 or TRBV12-4 to TRBJ1-2; no reliable D call. The CDR3 loop spans 11 amino acids. The V end was cut by 8 bases, the J end by 4 bases, with 8 bases between. CDR3 region: CASGRSYGYTF. DNA for the CDR3: TGTGCCAGCGGTAGGAGCTATGGCTACACCTTC.

The chain uses TRBV11-2 and TRBJ2-4, with 9 bases matching TRBD2. The V and J ends lost 1 base and 2 bases, in that order; junction bases with no gene match: 9. CDR1 and CDR2 from the germline V gene are SGHAT and FQNNGV. This CDR3 has 18 amino acids. The CDR3 sequence: CASSLGGPAGGTKNIQYF. CDR3 DNA sequence: TGTGCCAGCAGCTTAGGAGGGCCAGCGGGGGGAACCAAAAACATTCAGTACTTC.

This chain uses TRBV19 with TRBJ1-4; 7 nucleotides match TRBD1. J gave up 4 bases and V 3 bases, and 5 bases lay outside the gene matches. The CDR3 contains 15 residues. Germline V gene sequence: CDR1 LNHDA, CDR2 SQIVND (reference sequence). The CDR3 reads CASSIRDRHNEKLFF. In nucleotides, the CDR3 is TGTGCCAGTAGTATCCGGGACAGACATAATGAAAAACTGTTTTTT.

V is TRBV28 and J is TRBJ2-1, with 9 bases lining up with TRBD1. Trimming at V came to 5 bases and at J to 0 bases, leaving 5 bases not matched to a gene. CDR3 length equals 16 residues. The germline CDR1 and CDR2 sequences are MDHEN and SYDVKM. Here the CDR3 reads CASSVPGQGSYNEQFF. For the CDR3, the DNA is TGTGCCAGCAGTGTCCCGGGACAGGGCTCCTACAATGAGCAGTTCTTC.

This rearrangement joins TRBV18 to TRBJ2-2; 7 bases map to TRBD1. Germline trimming cut 8 bases from V and 6 bases from J; bases unmatched to any gene: 12. The CDR3 has 15 amino acids. CDR1 is KGHSH, CDR2 LQKENI, per germline. CDR3 protein: CASTVQGYNAGELFF. CDR3 DNA: TGTGCCAGCACTGTACAGGGGTACAACGCCGGGGAGCTGTTTTTT.

This chain joins TRBV3-1 (or the pseudogene TRBV3-2) and TRBJ1-2; tentative D call: TRBD1 (6 bases). This CDR3 has 13 amino acids. Trimming took off 4 bases at V and 6 bases at J, with 12 bases between the two ends. From germline, CDR1 is LGHDT and CDR2 YNNKEL (reference sequence). The CDR3 DNA is TGTGCCAGCAGCCGAAACAGGGTCAATGGCTACACCTTC. Translation: CASSRNRVNGYTF.

The chain joins TRBV6-4 to TRBJ1-2; D gene unclear. The CDR3 has 13 amino acids. V was cut by 5 bases and J by 4 bases, with 11 bases left in between. The germline V gene encodes CDR1 MRHNA and CDR2 SNTAGT. This chain's CDR3 is CASSREGGYGYTF. The CDR3 nucleotides read TGTGCCAGCAGTAGGGAGGGTGGCTATGGCTACACCTTC.

This clone was counted a few times. The rearrangement joins TRBV10-2 to TRBJ2-1; 12 bases match TRBD2. After removal of 4 bases from V and 9 bases from J, the junction contained 7 bases not matched to a gene. In germline, CDR1 is WSHSY, CDR2 SAAADI. The CDR3 totals 15 residues. CDR3 nucleotide sequence: TGCGCCAGCAGTGGGCTAGCGGGGGGGCAACTTGAGCAGTTCTTC. Protein product: CASSGLAGGQLEQFF.

Comment on this clone: Other DNA sequences within the sample encode an identical CDR3. The V gene is TRBV5-1, the J gene TRBJ2-3; 9 bases line up with TRBD2. This CDR3 spans 16 amino acids. Germline V gene data show CDR1 as SGHRS and CDR2 as YFSETQ. The ends lost 0 bases at V and 2 bases at J; junction bases unmatched: 4. Written as DNA, the CDR3 is TGCGCCAGCAGCTTGGCGACTAGCGGTTCCACAGATACGCAGTATTTT. Encoded protein: CASSLATSGSTDTQYF.

The chain couples TRBV2 to TRBJ1-4; 7 nucleotides line up with TRBD1. Germline-derived CDR1 and CDR2 are SNHLY and FYNNEI. This CDR3 comprises 14 residues. V lost 3 bases and J lost 8; bases outside the gene matches: 6. CDR3 residues: CASSEVTGQEKLFF. CDR3 sequence (DNA): TGTGCCAGCAGTGAGGTGACAGGGCAGGAAAAACTGTTTTTT.

This chain connects TRBV5-1 to TRBJ2-5, with 9 bases matching TRBD1. The CDR3 is 15 amino acids. Trimming cost V 1 base and J 1 base; bases outside gene matches: 2. The germline gives CDR1 SGHRS, CDR2 YFSETQ. The CDR3 here is CASSLTGGIQETQYF. The DNA for the CDR3 is TGCGCCAGCAGCTTGACAGGGGGCATCCAAGAGACCCAGTACTTC.

The table lists this clone with a few counts. V usage is TRBV14 and J usage is TRBJ2-7, with a tentative D call TRBD1 (5 bases). Between the trimmed V and J ends, which lost 5 bases and 2 bases, there was a span of 13 bases. The germline V gene encodes CDR1 SGHDN and CDR2 FVKESK. The CDR3 has 14 amino acids. CDR3 amino acids: CASSFRQGPYEQYF. In DNA, the CDR3 is TGTGCCAGCAGCTTCCGGCAGGGTCCCTACGAGCAGTACTTC. Together with reference TRBV14 and TRBJ2-7, the CDR3 gives the full variable domain: EAGVTQFPSHSVIEKGQTVTLRCDPISGHDNLYWYRRVMGKEIKFLLHFVKESKQDESGMPNNRFLAERTGGTYSTLKVQPAELEDSGVYFCASSFRQGPYEQYFGPGTRLTVT.